Reported below is one TCR beta chain. Germline loops: CDR1 SGHVS, CDR2 FQNEAQ. The CDR3 has 17 residues. Trimming left V 5 bases short and J 0 bases short, with 17 bases between. This record comes from a study of cytotoxic CD8 clonotypes in ibrutinib-treated CLL. Study details: Average yields of around 230,000 productive templates and 75,000 to 100,000 productive rearrangements characterized the samples.

The data were produced by immunoSEQ multiplex PCR, yet TCRdb's version contains in-frame clones alone and is incomplete. The data contain more than 300,000 clones, just under 80% of them singletons. The genes are TRBV7-8 and TRBJ1-3, with D possibly TRBD1 on 6 matching bases. Sequenced material: PBMCs, taken before ibrutinib treatment. The sequence was collected from a human donor with chronic lymphocytic leukemia. The CDR3 sequence is CASSDSTGPSSGNTIYF. CDR3 nucleotides: TGTGCCAGCAGCGACTCGACAGGCCCCAGCTCTGGAAACACCATATATTTT.